A selection of T cell receptor beta chains follows, all from one sample in a study of blood T cell repertoires in COVID-19. Profiling relied on immunoSEQ multiplex PCR, and the TCRdb table lists in-frame clones only, not all of them. The profile shows under 75,000 clones, approximately 89% of them singletons. Sequenced sample: peripheral blood. Source of these receptors: a human donor in a cohort sampled during active COVID-19. The CDR3 runs from the conserved cysteine through the conserved F or W. D genes are given only for firm matches. Clone size appears in some rows only: once, few, many, or a class for an expanded clone.

V	size	D	J	DNA	CDR3
TRBV28	NA	TRBD1	TRBJ2-6	TGTGCCAGCAGTCTAGGGGGCGCTGGGGCCAACGTCCTGACTTTC	CASSLGGAGANVLTF
TRBV12-3/TRBV12-4	NA	TRBD2	TRBJ2-7	TGTGCCAGCAGTTTCGGGAGGAGGAACTCGCCGTACTTC	CASSFGRRNSPYF
TRBV4-1	NA	TRBD1	TRBJ2-3	TGCGCCAGCAGCCTAACAGGGGGCGCGACAGATACGCAGTATTTT	CASSLTGGATDTQYF
TRBV27	NA	TRBD1	TRBJ1-2	TGTGCCAGCAGTTGGGACAGGGGGCAACGCGGCTACACCTTC	CASSWDRGQRGYTF
TRBV7-2	NA	TRBD2	TRBJ2-5	TGTGCCAGCAGCCCCCAAGGTAGCGGGGAGACCCAGTACTTC	CASSPQGSGETQYF
TRBV6-5	once	TRBD2	TRBJ2-3	TGTGCCAGCAGGCTCTTAAGAGCGGGAGAGGATACGCAGTATTTT	CASRLLRAGEDTQYF
TRBV18	NA	NA	TRBJ2-2	TGTGCCAGCTTTACAGGGAACACCGGGGAGCTGTTTTTT	CASFTGNTGELFF
TRBV3-1/TRBV3-2	NA	NA	TRBJ1-4	TGTGCCAGCAGCCAAGATCGAGGGAGTGCAACTAATGAAAAACTGTTTTTT	CASSQDRGSATNEKLFF
TRBV18	NA	NA	TRBJ1-5	TGTGCCAGCTCACCTCAGGAGGGGAGGAACAATCAGCCCCAGCATTTT	CASSPQEGRNNQPQHF
TRBV3-1/TRBV3-2	NA	NA	TRBJ2-1	TGTGCCAGCAGCCAGGCTTGGCGGAGGGCCTCCTACAATGAGCAGTTCTTC	CASSQAWRRASYNEQFF
TRBV3-1/TRBV3-2	few	TRBD1	TRBJ2-2	TGTGCCAGCAGCCACCCTACAGGGGGCGCTGACACCGGGGAGCTGTTTTTT	CASSHPTGGADTGELFF
TRBV7-3	once	TRBD1	TRBJ2-5	TGTGCCAGCAGCTATAGGACAGGGGGATGGGAGACCCAGTACTTC	CASSYRTGGWETQYF
TRBV9	few	TRBD2	TRBJ2-3	TGTGCCAGCAGCGTAGCTAGCGGAAGCACAGATACGCAGTATTTT	CASSVASGSTDTQYF
TRBV9	NA	TRBD1	TRBJ1-1	TGTGCCAGCAGCGGGACAGGGCAGATCGGCACTGAAGCTTTCTTT	CASSGTGQIGTEAFF
TRBV2	NA	NA	TRBJ2-7	TGTGCCAGCAGTGTAGGGGCCGCAAGGGGCAACGAGCAGTACTTC	CASSVGAARGNEQYF